Listed below are T cell receptor beta chains from one sample, sequenced in a study of T cell repertoires in cytomegalovirus infection. One entry per CDR3 protein, called by TCRdb with MiXCR from the reads. The sample consists of approximately 170,000 distinct CDR3 sequences, roughly 15% of them appearing once. Sequencing used CD8+ T cells from PBMCs. The receptor source for this set is a human donor in good health (CMV status not recorded). Some clones in this sample may be carry-over from other donors' samples. Each CDR3 is given with its conserved first and last residue. D genes are given only for firm matches. Clone size, where shown, is once, few, many, or a class for clones that have expanded.

V	D	length	size	J	CDR3	DNA
TRBV7-8	-	15	-	TRBJ2-1	CASSLGLKPYNEQFF	TGTGCCAGCAGCTTGGGACTGAAGCCCTACAATGAGCAGTTCTTC
TRBV12-3/TRBV12-4	TRBD1	14	-	TRBJ1-5	CASSGTDSNQPQHF	TGTGCCAGCAGCGGGACAGATAGCAATCAGCCCCAGCATTTT
TRBV10-3	-	13	-	TRBJ2-1	CAISREGLDEQFF	TGTGCCATCAGTCGGGAAGGGCTCGATGAGCAGTTCTTC
TRBV6-2/TRBV6-3	-	13	few	TRBJ1-5	CASSYIGNQPQHF	TGTGCCAGCAGTTACATTGGAAATCAGCCCCAGCATTTT
TRBV28	TRBD2	13	few	TRBJ2-5	CASTPAGGETQYF	TGTGCCAGCACCCCAGCGGGAGGAGAGACCCAGTACTTC
TRBV27	-	15	few	TRBJ2-6	CASSTRPTGANVLTF	TGTGCCAGCAGCACCAGGCCTACGGGGGCCAACGTCCTGACTTTC
TRBV19	TRBD1	15	few	TRBJ1-1	CASSISRGANTEAFF	TGTGCCAGTAGTATCTCCAGGGGGGCGAACACTGAAGCTTTCTTT
TRBV2	TRBD2	15	few	TRBJ2-5	CASIPRGEYQETQYF	TGTGCCAGCATTCCCCGGGGGGAGTACCAAGAGACCCAGTACTTC
TRBV14	TRBD1	15	few	TRBJ2-7	CASSHPWDRGNEQYF	TGTGCCAGCAGCCACCCGTGGGACAGGGGGAACGAGCAGTACTTC
TRBV7-9	-	12	-	TRBJ2-3	CASSPRTDTQYF	TGTGCCAGCAGCCCGCGCACAGATACGCAGTATTTT
TRBV6-2/TRBV6-3	-	13	few	TRBJ2-1	CASSQRHSDEQFF	TGTGCCAGCAGCCAAAGACACTCCGATGAGCAGTTCTTC
TRBV6-2/TRBV6-3	-	14	-	TRBJ2-1	CASTGRSSYNEQFF	TGTGCCAGCACCGGAAGGAGCTCCTACAATGAGCAGTTCTTC
TRBV29-1	-	17	few	TRBJ1-2	CSVEDRGDGGPNYGYTF	TGCAGCGTTGAAGACCGCGGGGATGGGGGGCCTAACTATGGCTACACCTTC
TRBV7-6	-	12	few	TRBJ2-3	CASSQGPDTQYF	TGTGCCAGCAGCCAGGGCCCAGATACGCAGTATTTT
TRBV29-1	-	13	-	TRBJ1-5	CSVAGNSNQPQHF	TGCAGCGTTGCGGGGAATAGCAATCAGCCCCAGCATTTT
TRBV7-8	TRBD2	14	-	TRBJ2-7	CATSPSGSVGEQYF	TGTGCCACGAGTCCTAGCGGGAGTGTTGGGGAGCAGTACTTC
TRBV28	TRBD2	15	few	TRBJ2-7	CASSFRTSGIYEQYF	TGTGCCAGCAGTTTTCGGACTAGCGGGATCTACGAGCAGTACTTC
TRBV7-9	-	15	-	TRBJ2-5	CASSLASGDRETQYF	TGTGCCAGCAGCTTAGCCTCGGGAGATCGAGAGACCCAGTACTTC
TRBV7-9	-	13	many	TRBJ1-1	CASSLGGVTEAFF	TGTGCCAGCAGCTTGGGGGGAGTCACTGAAGCTTTCTTT
TRBV5-3	-	17	-	TRBJ2-2	CARSLAPRSVGTGELFF	TGTGCCAGAAGCTTGGCGCCTCGGAGTGTTGGCACCGGGGAGCTGTTTTTT
TRBV20-1	-	12	-	TRBJ1-5	CSAREGSQPQHF	TGCAGTGCTAGAGAGGGCAGTCAGCCCCAGCATTTT
TRBV28	-	12	-	TRBJ2-1	CASSLLREEEFF	TGTGCCAGCAGTTTATTGCGGGAAGAGGAGTTCTTC
TRBV7-2	-	14	few	TRBJ2-2	CASSAGPGRGELFF	TGTGCCAGCAGCGCAGGACCCGGAAGGGGGGAGCTGTTTTTT
TRBV20-1	TRBD1	17	-	TRBJ1-1	CSARVLASGTGNTEAFF	TGCAGTGCTAGAGTTTTGGCCTCCGGGACAGGGAACACTGAAGCTTTCTTT
TRBV7-9	-	14	-	TRBJ2-1	CASSIQVAYNEQFF	TGTGCCAGCAGCATTCAGGTAGCCTACAATGAGCAGTTCTTC
TRBV7-9	-	15	few	TRBJ2-2	CASSFATSITGELFF	TGTGCCAGCAGCTTCGCGACTAGTATAACCGGGGAGCTGTTTTTT
TRBV7-6	-	15	-	TRBJ2-3	CASSRQRTSTDTQYF	TGTGCCAGCAGCAGACAGAGAACTAGCACAGATACGCAGTATTTT
TRBV7-9	TRBD2	16	-	TRBJ2-1	CASSPRVAGVYNEQFF	TGTGCCAGCAGCCCCCGGGTAGCGGGGGTTTACAATGAGCAGTTCTTC
TRBV19	TRBD1	15	-	TRBJ1-4	CASSIPRGLNEKLFF	TGTGCCAGTAGTATCCCCAGGGGGCTTAATGAAAAACTGTTTTTT
TRBV27	-	12	few	TRBJ1-2	CASSSNSYGYTF	TGTGCCAGCAGTTCAAATTCATATGGCTACACCTTC
TRBV7-3	-	13	many	TRBJ1-1	CASSPAGTLEAFF	TGTGCCAGCAGCCCCGCCGGGACACTTGAAGCTTTCTTT
TRBV5-1	-	13	many	TRBJ2-7	CASSLGQFYEQYF	TGCGCCAGCAGCTTGGGACAGTTCTACGAGCAGTACTTC
TRBV7-2	TRBD2	16	few	TRBJ2-7	CASSSGIAGLSYEQYF	TGTGCCAGCAGCAGTGGGATAGCGGGGCTCTCCTACGAGCAGTACTTC
TRBV7-4	TRBD1	17	-	TRBJ2-2	CASRPSLGTANTGELFF	TGTGCCAGCAGGCCCTCCCTCGGGACAGCGAACACCGGGGAGCTGTTTTTT
TRBV5-4	-	11	-	TRBJ2-7	CASSSSGEQYF	TGTGCCAGCAGCTCCAGTGGCGAGCAGTACTTC
TRBV2	TRBD1	14	few	TRBJ2-1	CASSAGTGDPEQFF	TGTGCCAGCAGTGCCGGGACAGGGGACCCGGAGCAGTTCTTC
TRBV28	-	20	few	TRBJ2-7	CASSQGGTGTERQTIYEQYF	TGTGCCAGCAGTCAGGGGGGAACCGGGACGGAGAGACAGACGATTTACGAGCAGTACTTC
TRBV7-9	TRBD2	15	few	TRBJ2-7	CASSSALDGGGEQYF	TGTGCCAGCAGCTCGGCCCTAGACGGCGGGGGCGAGCAGTACTTC
TRBV7-8	-	16	-	TRBJ2-4	CASSSTVTMNGNIQYF	TGTGCCAGCAGCTCAACAGTAACGATGAATGGAAACATTCAGTACTTC
TRBV11-3	-	18	few	TRBJ2-1	CASSPRSPWSDEGNEQFF	TGTGCCAGCAGCCCCAGATCCCCGTGGAGCGACGAAGGTAATGAGCAGTTCTTC
TRBV6-2/TRBV6-3	-	13	few	TRBJ2-7	CASSYSLIYEQYF	TGTGCCAGCAGTTATTCCTTGATCTACGAGCAGTACTTC
TRBV7-8	TRBD1	17	few	TRBJ2-4	CASSTEQGARGKNIQYF	TGTGCCAGCAGCACCGAACAGGGGGCAAGAGGCAAAAACATTCAGTACTTC
TRBV28	-	15	-	TRBJ2-2	CASSYDFANTGELFF	TGTGCCAGCAGTTACGACTTCGCGAACACCGGGGAGCTGTTTTTT
TRBV29-1	TRBD1	11	few	TRBJ1-2	CSAEGAGGYTF	TGCAGCGCAGAGGGGGCCGGTGGCTACACCTTC
TRBV27	-	13	-	TRBJ2-7	CASSFGTIREQYF	TGTGCCAGCAGTTTCGGGACAATTCGCGAGCAGTACTTC
TRBV9	TRBD1	15	-	TRBJ2-7	CASSSGGGWSYEQYF	TGTGCCAGCAGCTCAGGGGGCGGATGGTCCTACGAGCAGTACTTC
TRBV29-1	-	14	-	TRBJ1-1	CSVPALGSNTEAFF	TGCAGCGTTCCAGCCCTCGGATCGAACACTGAAGCTTTCTTT
TRBV4-2	TRBD1	18	few	TRBJ1-1	CASSQRGGTGGSGTEAFF	TGTGCCAGCAGCCAAAGGGGGGGGACAGGGGGATCGGGCACTGAAGCTTTCTTT
TRBV7-8	-	15	-	TRBJ1-6	CASSLKARNNSPLHF	TGTGCCAGCAGCTTAAAGGCAAGGAATAATTCACCCCTCCACTTT
TRBV6-2/TRBV6-3	-	12	few	TRBJ2-7	CASSYSPGEQYF	TGTGCCAGCAGTTACTCCCCCGGCGAGCAGTACTTC
TRBV7-8	-	14	-	TRBJ2-3	CASSLDRRTDAQYF	TGTGCCAGCAGCTTAGACAGGAGAACAGATGCGCAGTATTTT
TRBV7-8	TRBD2	17	-	TRBJ2-7	CASSFPTSGGQVHEQYF	TGTGCCAGCAGCTTCCCGACTAGCGGGGGCCAAGTTCACGAGCAGTACTTC
TRBV12-3/TRBV12-4	-	13	-	TRBJ1-4	CASGGPNGEKLFF	TGTGCCAGCGGGGGACCTAACGGGGAAAAACTGTTTTTT
TRBV6-6	-	14	few	TRBJ2-5	CASSEKVQQETQYF	TGTGCCAGCAGCGAGAAGGTGCAACAAGAGACCCAGTACTTC
TRBV2	-	13	-	TRBJ2-7	CARKTYNSYEQYF	TGTGCCAGGAAGACCTACAACTCCTACGAGCAGTACTTC
TRBV12-3/TRBV12-4	TRBD2	15	-	TRBJ2-1	CASSQGLAGGIEQFF	TGTGCCAGCAGTCAAGGACTAGCGGGGGGGATTGAGCAGTTCTTC